This entry concerns a single T cell receptor beta chain. The antigen remains unidentified. These data belong to a study of T cells after posttransplantation cyclophosphamide. Points from the study as a whole: TRB clonality was highly associated with recipient CMV seropositivity and reactivation. Donor CD8+ memory clones often dominated recipient blood repertoires at later times. Skin or GI-infiltrating T cells shared few TRB sequences with blood.

TCRdb's table, derived via immunoSEQ multiplex PCR, lists solely in-frame clones and lacks some. The sample comprises 51,000 or so clones, 90% to 95% of which are singletons, and about 3.1% rests with the top ten. On the day of bone marrow donation, the related graft donor provided peripheral blood. The sequenced sample was PBMCs. This receptor was obtained from a woman aged 30 to 39 in good health and a related stem cell transplant donor.

CDR3 DNA sequence: TGTGCCAGCAGGGGACAGGGGGCGGTGAACACTGAAGCTTTCTTT. Residues: CASRGQGAVNTEAFF. The chain links TRBV6-1 to TRBJ1-1; 12 bases line up with TRBD1. From germline, CDR1 is MNHNS and CDR2 SASEGT. CDR3 length: 15 amino acids. Trimming took 6 bases from V and 0 from J; bases not matched to a gene: 2.